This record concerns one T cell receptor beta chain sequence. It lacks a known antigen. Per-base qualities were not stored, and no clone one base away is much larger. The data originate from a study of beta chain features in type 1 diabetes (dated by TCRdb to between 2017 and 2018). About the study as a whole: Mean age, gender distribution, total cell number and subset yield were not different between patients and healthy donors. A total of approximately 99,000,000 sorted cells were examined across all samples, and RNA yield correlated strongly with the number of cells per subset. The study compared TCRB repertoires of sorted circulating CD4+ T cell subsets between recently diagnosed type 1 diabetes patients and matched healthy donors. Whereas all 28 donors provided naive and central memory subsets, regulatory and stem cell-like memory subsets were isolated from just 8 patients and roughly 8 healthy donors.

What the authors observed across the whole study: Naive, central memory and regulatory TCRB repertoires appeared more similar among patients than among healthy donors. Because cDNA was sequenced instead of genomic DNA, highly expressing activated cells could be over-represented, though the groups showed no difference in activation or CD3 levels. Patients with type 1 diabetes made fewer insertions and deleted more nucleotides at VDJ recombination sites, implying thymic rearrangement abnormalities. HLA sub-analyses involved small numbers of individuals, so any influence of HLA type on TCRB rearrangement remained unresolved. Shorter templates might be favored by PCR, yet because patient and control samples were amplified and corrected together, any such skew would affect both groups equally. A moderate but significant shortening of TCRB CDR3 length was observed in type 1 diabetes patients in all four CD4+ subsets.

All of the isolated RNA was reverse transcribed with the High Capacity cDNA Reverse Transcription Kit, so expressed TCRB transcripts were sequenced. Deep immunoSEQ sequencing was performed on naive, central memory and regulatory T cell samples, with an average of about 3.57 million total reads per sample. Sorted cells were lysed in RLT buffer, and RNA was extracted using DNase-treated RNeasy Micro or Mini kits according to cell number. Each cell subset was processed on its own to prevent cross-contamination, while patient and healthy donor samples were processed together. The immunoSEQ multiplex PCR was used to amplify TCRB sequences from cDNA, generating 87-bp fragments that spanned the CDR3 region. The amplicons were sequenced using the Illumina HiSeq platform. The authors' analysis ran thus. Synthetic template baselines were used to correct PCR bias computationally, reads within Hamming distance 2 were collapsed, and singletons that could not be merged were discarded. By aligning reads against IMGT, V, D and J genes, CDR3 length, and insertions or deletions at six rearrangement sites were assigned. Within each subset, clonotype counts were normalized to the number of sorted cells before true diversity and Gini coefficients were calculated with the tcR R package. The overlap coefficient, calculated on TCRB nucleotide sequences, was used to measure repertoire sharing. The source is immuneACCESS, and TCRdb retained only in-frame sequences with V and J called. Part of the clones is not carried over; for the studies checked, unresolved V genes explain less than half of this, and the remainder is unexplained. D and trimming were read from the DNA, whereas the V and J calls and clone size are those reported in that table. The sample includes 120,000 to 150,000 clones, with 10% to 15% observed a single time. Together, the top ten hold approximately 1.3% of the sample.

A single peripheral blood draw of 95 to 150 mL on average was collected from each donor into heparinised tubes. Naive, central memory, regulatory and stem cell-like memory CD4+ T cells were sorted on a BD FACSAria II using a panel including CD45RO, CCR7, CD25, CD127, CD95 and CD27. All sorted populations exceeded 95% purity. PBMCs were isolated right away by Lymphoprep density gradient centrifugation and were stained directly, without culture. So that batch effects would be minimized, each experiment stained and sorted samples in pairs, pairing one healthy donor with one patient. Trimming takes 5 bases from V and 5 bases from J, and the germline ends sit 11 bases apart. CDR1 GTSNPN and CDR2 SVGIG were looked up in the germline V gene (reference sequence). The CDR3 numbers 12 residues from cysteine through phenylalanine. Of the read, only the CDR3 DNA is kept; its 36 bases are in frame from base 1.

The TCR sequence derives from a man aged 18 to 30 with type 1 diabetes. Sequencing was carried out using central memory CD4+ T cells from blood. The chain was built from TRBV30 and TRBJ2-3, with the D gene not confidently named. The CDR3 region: CAWSESRDTQYF. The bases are TGTGCCTGGTCCGAAAGCCGAGATACGCAGTATTTT. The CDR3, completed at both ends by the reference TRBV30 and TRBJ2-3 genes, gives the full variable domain SQTIHQWPATLVQPVGSPLSLECTVEGTSNPNLYWYRQAAGRGLQLLFYSVGIGQISSEVPQNLSASRPQDRQFILSSKKLLLSDSGFYLCAWSESRDTQYFGPGTRLTVL.